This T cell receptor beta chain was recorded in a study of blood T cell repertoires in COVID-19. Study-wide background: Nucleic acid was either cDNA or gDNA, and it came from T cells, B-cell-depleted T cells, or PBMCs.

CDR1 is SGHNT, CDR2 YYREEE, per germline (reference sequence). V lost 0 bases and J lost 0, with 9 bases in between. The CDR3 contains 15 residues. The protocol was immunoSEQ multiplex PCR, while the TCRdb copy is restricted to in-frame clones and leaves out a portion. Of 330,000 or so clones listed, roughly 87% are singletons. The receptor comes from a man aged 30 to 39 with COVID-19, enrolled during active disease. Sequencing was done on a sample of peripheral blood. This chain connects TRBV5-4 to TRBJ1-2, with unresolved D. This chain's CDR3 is CASSLDGGTNYGYTF. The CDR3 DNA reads TGTGCCAGCAGCTTGGATGGCGGTACTAACTATGGCTACACCTTC.